This entry is about one T cell receptor (beta chain). Antigen unknown. A read error may produce the germline difference seen at one junction end. This specimen comes from a study of cytomegalovirus exposure and HLA in healthy donors. Study-wide findings and caveats: TCR beta chain V- and J-gene trimming was linked, in a later analysis, to a missense variant in DCLRE1C. Researchers catalogued some 160 TCR beta chains as cytomegalovirus-associated.

This CDR3 is 13 amino acids long. CDR1 is SEHNR and CDR2 is FQNEAQ in the germline V gene (reference sequence). 13 Jbeta primers and 60 Vbeta primers were used for the PCR. The table came from immunoSEQ multiplex PCR; TCRdb's copy has only in-frame clones and leaves some out. The data contain 150,000 to 200,000 clones, 80% of them singletons. Specimen: PBMCs. This TCR came from a man under 40 in good health and CMV-seropositive. The chain uses TRBV7-9 and TRBJ2-2; TRBD2 is a possible D gene (5 bases). This chain's CDR3 is CSSSFRETGELFF. The CDR3, as DNA: TGTTCCAGCAGCTTTAGGGAGACCGGGGAGCTGTTTTTT.